The 30 T cell receptor beta chains below come from one sample, sequenced in a study of cytomegalovirus exposure and HLA in healthy donors. With 60 Vbeta and 13 Jbeta primers, the PCR was carried out. TCRdb's table, derived via immunoSEQ multiplex PCR, lists solely in-frame clones and lacks some. In the table there are about 160,000 clones, roughly four fifths of which are singletons. Input material: PBMCs. The receptors were gathered from a female donor in good health and CMV-seronegative.

This rearrangement joins TRBV28 to TRBJ2-5; 11 positions agree with TRBD1. The germline V gene encodes CDR1 MDHEN and CDR2 SYDVKM. V lost 5 bases, J lost 7 bases, and 9 bases stayed unmatched. This CDR3 has 15 residues. CDR3 amino acids: CASSPSGQGAGTQYF. In DNA form, the CDR3 reads TGTGCCAGCAGTCCCTCCGGACAGGGGGCTGGGACCCAGTACTTC.

The V gene is TRBV10-3, the J gene TRBJ1-3; maybe TRBD1 (6 bases). Trimming took 6 bases from V and 4 from J, leaving 13 bases between them. The germline gives CDR1 ENHRY, CDR2 SYGVKD. CDR3 length equals 14 residues. The DNA of the CDR3 is TGTGCCATCAGCCACCTGACAGGCGGAAACACCATATATTTT. This encodes CAISHLTGGNTIYF.

The V gene is TRBV7-7, the J gene TRBJ2-3; D not resolved. V was clipped by 2 bases and J by 7 bases, with 16 bases between them. The V gene's germline CDR1 is SSHAT and CDR2 FNYEAQ (reference sequence). The CDR3 has 15 amino acids. The CDR3 sequence is CASSLMSQVQNTQYF. The CDR3 bases are TGTGCCAGCAGCTTAATGAGTCAGGTTCAAAATACGCAGTATTTT.

The chain has TRBV19 and TRBJ2-1; possible D gene TRBD2, 5 bases. This CDR3 has 14 amino acids. Trimming pared 7 bases from V and 2 bases from J, leaving 12 bases between. The germline gives CDR1 LNHDA, CDR2 SQIVND (reference sequence). CDR3 sequence: CASKPGITYNEQFF. In DNA form, the CDR3 reads TGTGCCAGTAAACCCGGGATCACCTACAATGAGCAGTTCTTC.

The genes are TRBV5-4 and TRBJ2-2, with 8 bases that match TRBD2. The ends lost 4 bases at V and 5 bases at J; junction bases unmatched: 13. CDR1 is SGHNT and CDR2 is YYREEE in the germline V gene (reference sequence). The CDR3 runs to 17 residues. CDR3: CASSNLFRGGRTGELFF. As DNA, the CDR3 is TGTGCCAGCAGCAACCTCTTTCGGGGGGGCCGAACCGGGGAGCTGTTTTTT.

The gene calls are TRBV6-5 and TRBJ1-1; TRBD1 is a possible D gene (5 bases). The germline V gene has CDR1 MNHEY and CDR2 SVGAGI. Deletions cut 6 bases from V and 0 bases from J, with 8 bases between. The CDR3 is made up of 13 amino acids. The CDR3 coding sequence is TGTGCCAGCAGGAAGACAGTGAACACTGAAGCTTTCTTT. Translated, it gives CASRKTVNTEAFF.

V is TRBV7-3 and J is TRBJ2-2; 8 bases map to TRBD1. V dropped 2 bases and J dropped 2; count of bases not matched to a gene: 4. CDR1 and CDR2 from the germline V gene are SGHTA and FQGTGA. The CDR3 runs to 16 residues. CDR3 amino acids: CASSLGGQGNTGELFF. DNA for the CDR3: TGTGCCAGCAGCTTAGGAGGACAGGGTAACACCGGGGAGCTGTTTTTT.

The chain couples TRBV11-2 to TRBJ1-1; D ambiguous. The CDR3 spans 13 residues. Per germline, CDR1 SGHAT and CDR2 FQNNGV. V dropped 3 bases and J dropped 0 bases, with 5 bases sitting between them. The CDR3 spells CASSLTLNTEAFF. The CDR3 DNA reads TGTGCCAGCAGCTTGACATTGAACACTGAAGCTTTCTTT.

The rearrangement links TRBV19 to TRBJ1-1, with 8 bases matching TRBD1. This CDR3 is 13 amino acids long. The germline gives CDR1 LNHDA, CDR2 SQIVND (reference sequence). The ends lost 9 bases at V and 1 base at J; junction bases unmatched: 4. CDR3 sequence (DNA): TGTGCCAGCGCAGGGGGCGGGAACACTGAAGCTTTCTTT. Its protein product is CASAGGGNTEAFF. Looking up the rest from reference TRBV19 and TRBJ1-1 gives the full variable domain: DGGITQSPKYLFRKEGQNVTLSCEQNLNHDAMYWYRQDPGQGLRLIYYSQIVNDFQKGDIAEGYSVSREKKESFPLTVTSAQKNPTAFYLCASAGGGNTEAFFGQGTRLTVV.

The V call is TRBV30, the J call TRBJ2-5; tentatively, D is TRBD2 (6 bases). This CDR3 has 13 amino acids. Trimming shortened V by 5 bases and J by 5 bases, and 15 bases separated the two germline ends. From germline, CDR1 is GTSNPN and CDR2 SVGIG (reference sequence). This CDR3 reads CAWESGVRETQYF. Here the CDR3 DNA reads TGTGCCTGGGAGTCGGGAGTACGGGAGACCCAGTACTTC.

This clone has just a few counts. The rearrangement uses TRBV6-5 and TRBJ2-1; D is possibly TRBD2 (5 bases). V dropped 1 base and J dropped 2 bases, with 12 bases sitting between them. CDR1 MNHEY and CDR2 SVGAGI come from the germline V gene. CDR3 size: 16 residues. Here the CDR3 reads CASSYYGLTAYNEQFF. For the CDR3, the DNA is TGTGCCAGCAGTTACTATGGACTGACGGCCTACAATGAGCAGTTCTTC.

The chain couples TRBV2 to TRBJ1-5; 9 nucleotides align to TRBD1. The CDR3 is made up of 13 amino acids. Germline CDR1 and CDR2: SNHLY and FYNNEI. The V segment lost 8 bases and the J segment 7 bases; nucleotides outside the gene matches: 6. The CDR3 reads CASGDRVGQPQHF. CDR3 nucleotide sequence: TGTGCCAGCGGGGACAGGGTTGGCCAGCCCCAGCATTTT. The full variable domain, in which reference TRBV2 and TRBJ1-5 provide the parts outside the CDR3, is EPEVTQTPSHQVTQMGQEVILRCVPISNHLYFYWYRQILGQKVEFLVSFYNNEISEKSEIFDDQFSVERPDGSNFTLKIRSTKLEDSAMYFCASGDRVGQPQHFGDGTRLSIL.

The chain combines TRBV7-6 with TRBJ2-2; a possible D gene is TRBD2 (5 bases). The CDR3 is 14 residues long. Germline loops: CDR1 SGHVS, CDR2 FNYEAQ. Trimming cost V 3 bases and J 6 bases, with 11 bases left between them. CDR3 loop: CASSLGPRAGELFF. The CDR3 DNA reads TGTGCCAGCAGCTTGGGCCCGAGGGCCGGGGAGCTGTTTTTT.

J is TRBJ1-5 and V is TRBV15; no definite D call. Germline CDR1 reads LNHNV; CDR2 reads YYDKDF (reference sequence). V was cut by 3 bases and J by 2 bases, with 17 bases left in between. The CDR3 is 17 amino acids. The CDR3: CATSRGREEGGNQPQHF. The CDR3 nucleotides are TGTGCCACCAGCAGGGGGAGGGAGGAAGGCGGCAATCAGCCCCAGCATTTT.

J is TRBJ1-6 and V is TRBV30; 7 nucleotides align to TRBD1. This CDR3 is built from 16 residues. V was pared by 0 bases and J by 8 bases, with 10 bases of the junction left unmatched. Germline values: CDR1 GTSNPN, CDR2 SVGIG (reference sequence). This chain's CDR3 is CAWSVLTGDSYSPLHF. The CDR3 DNA reads as TGTGCCTGGAGTGTACTAACAGGGGACTCATATTCACCCCTCCACTTT.

The chain employs TRBV5-1 and TRBJ2-7; 13 nucleotides line up with TRBD2. Trimming took 0 bases from V and 4 from J; bases not matched to a gene: 4. The germline V gene has CDR1 SGHRS and CDR2 YFSETQ. The CDR3 sequence is 16 residues long. The CDR3 reads CASSLAGTSGKYEQYF. CDR3 coding DNA: TGCGCCAGCAGCTTGGCCGGGACTAGCGGGAAGTACGAGCAGTACTTC. The complete variable domain, with remaining parts taken from reference TRBV5-1 and TRBJ2-7, reads KAGVTQTPRYLIKTRGQQVTLSCSPISGHRSVSWYQQTPGQGLQFLFEYFSETQRNKGNFPGRFSGRQFSNSRSEMNVSTLELGDSALYLCASSLAGTSGKYEQYFGPGTRLTVT.

This chain links TRBV5-1 with TRBJ2-5, with TRBD2 matching 9 bases. Germline V lookup: CDR1 SGHRS, CDR2 YFSETQ. V gave up 0 bases and J gave up 2 bases; unmatched junction bases: 5. The CDR3 is 16 residues long. CDR3 residues: CASSLAASGAQETQYF. Written as DNA, the CDR3 is TGCGCCAGCAGCTTGGCGGCTAGCGGGGCACAAGAGACCCAGTACTTC.

The rearrangement links TRBV19 to TRBJ1-5; tentatively, D is TRBD1 (5 bases). The CDR3 totals 15 residues. V lost 4 bases, J lost 2 bases, and 12 bases lay in between. Germline CDR1 and CDR2: LNHDA and SQIVND (reference sequence). DNA for the CDR3: TGTGCCAGTAGTAGGGAAGGGGATGGCAATCAGCCCCAGCATTTT. Residues: CASSREGDGNQPQHF.

This chain connects TRBV13 to TRBJ2-2; 7 bases map to TRBD2. The CDR3 loop spans 17 amino acids. In germline, CDR1 is PRHDT, CDR2 FYEKMQ (reference sequence). V dropped 0 bases and J dropped 6; count of bases not matched to a gene: 10. The CDR3 is CASSLGSGGSRSGELFF. CDR3 DNA sequence: TGTGCCAGCAGCTTAGGTTCGGGGGGTTCGCGGTCCGGGGAGCTGTTTTTT. The full variable domain, with the rest looked up from reference TRBV13 and TRBJ2-2, is AAGVIQSPRHLIKEKRETATLKCYPIPRHDTVYWYQQGPGQDPQFLISFYEKMQSDKGSIPDRFSAQQFSDYHSELNMSSLELGDSALYFCASSLGSGGSRSGELFFGEGSRLTVL.

This chain links TRBV7-9 with TRBJ1-1; D is possibly TRBD1 (5 bases). The germline V gene encodes CDR1 SEHNR and CDR2 FQNEAQ (reference sequence). CDR3 length: 15 residues. V was trimmed by 5 bases and J by 3 bases, leaving 16 bases between them. The CDR3 spells CASSAGTVGDTEAFF. The DNA for the CDR3 is TGTGCCAGCAGCGCGGGGACTGTCGGCGACACTGAAGCTTTCTTT.

The rearrangement links TRBV9 to TRBJ2-1, with D hard to call. Trimming shortened V by 0 bases and J by 5 bases, and 9 bases separated the two germline ends. Germline CDR1 SGDLS, CDR2 YYNGEE. The CDR3 is 14 residues long. The CDR3 loop reads CASSVASHNNEQFF. In DNA, the CDR3 is TGTGCCAGCAGCGTAGCTTCCCACAACAATGAGCAGTTCTTC.

This clone was seen only a few times. The rearrangement joins TRBV7-7 to TRBJ2-3; D possibly corresponds to TRBD2 (6 bases). The germline V and J ends were trimmed by 5 bases and 5 bases, with 11 bases remaining between them. Looked up from germline, CDR1 is SSHAT and CDR2 is FNYEAQ (reference sequence). This CDR3 comprises 13 residues. CDR3 in amino acids: CASSKGGLDTQYF. The CDR3 DNA sequence: TGTGCCAGCAGCAAAGGAGGGTTAGATACGCAGTATTTT.

CDR3 region: CASTISLGMNTEAFF. CDR3 DNA sequence: TGTGCCAGCACCATATCTCTAGGAATGAACACTGAAGCTTTCTTT. The genes are TRBV6-4 and TRBJ1-1; no reliable D call. There are 15 residues in the CDR3. Trimming removed 7 bases from V and 0 bases from J, with 15 bases in between. Germline values: CDR1 MRHNA, CDR2 SNTAGT.

This chain joins TRBV5-1 and TRBJ2-3; possible D gene TRBD2, 5 bases. Trimming took 4 bases from V and 6 from J, leaving 18 bases between them. Germline CDR1 and CDR2: SGHRS and YFSETQ. The length of the CDR3 is 15 residues. The CDR3 DNA is TGCGCCAGCAGCCACACCGGGAATACGGGGGATACGCAGTATTTT. It is translated as CASSHTGNTGDTQYF.

The rearrangement uses TRBV7-2 and TRBJ2-5, with D tentatively TRBD1 (5 bases). CDR1 is SGHTA, CDR2 FQGNSA, per germline. The CDR3 runs to 12 residues. V lost 7 bases, J lost 7 bases, and 13 bases lay in between. The DNA for the CDR3 is TGTGCCAGCACCCCCTGGGGCGGGACCCAGTACTTC. Its protein is CASTPWGGTQYF.

V and J are TRBV6-6 and TRBJ1-2; D ambiguous. CDR3 size: 10 residues. The V end lost 8 bases, the J end lost 7 bases, and 8 bases lay between the germline ends. CDR1 MNHNY and CDR2 SVGAGI come from the germline V gene (reference sequence). CDR3 residues: CASGSPGYTF. DNA of the CDR3: TGTGCCAGCGGGAGCCCTGGCTACACCTTC.

The chain is built from TRBV7-6 and TRBJ2-2; TRBD1 is a possible D gene (5 bases). CDR3 length: 13 amino acids. Germline CDR1 and CDR2: SGHVS and FNYEAQ. V was trimmed by 1 base and J by 5 bases, leaving 5 bases between them. This chain's CDR3 is CASSLDRTGELFF. The CDR3 DNA reads TGTGCCAGCAGCTTAGACAGGACCGGGGAGCTGTTTTTT.

V is TRBV7-3 and J is TRBJ2-5, with TRBD2 identical over 7 bases. CDR3 size: 16 residues. V shed 5 bases and J 3 bases; nucleotides not matched to a gene: 12. In germline, CDR1 is SGHTA, CDR2 FQGTGA. The CDR3 nucleotides read TGTGCCAGCAGCGTCGCGGGGGTAGCGACGAAAGAGACCCAGTACTTC. Amino acid sequence: CASSVAGVATKETQYF.

This chain connects TRBV5-4 to TRBJ2-4; 14 bases map to TRBD2. The junction had 3 bases not matched to a gene; V was cut back by 0 bases and J by 7 bases. This CDR3 has 16 amino acids. Germline CDR1 SGHNT, CDR2 YYREEE (reference sequence). This CDR3 reads CASSLGLAGGPNIQYF. The CDR3 region has the DNA TGTGCCAGCAGCTTGGGACTAGCGGGAGGGCCTAACATTCAGTACTTC.

The chain uses TRBV30 and TRBJ1-2; 11 positions agree with TRBD1. The CDR3 consists of 13 residues. Per the germline V gene, CDR1 is GTSNPN and CDR2 is SVGIG (reference sequence). Trimming cost V 5 bases and J 7 bases; bases outside gene matches: 6. CDR3 sequence: CAWQGQGALGYTF. CDR3 DNA sequence: TGTGCCTGGCAAGGACAGGGGGCGCTTGGCTACACCTTC.